The 13 T cell receptor beta chains below come from one sample, sequenced in a study of blood T cell repertoires in COVID-19. Sequencing was performed with immunoSEQ multiplex PCR; in TCRdb, only in-frame clones are kept and a portion is missing. The sample lists just under 80,000 clones, about four fifths occurring once. Sequencing was performed on peripheral blood. These receptor sequences come from a woman in her 70s with acute or convalescent COVID-19.

About this clone itself: One end of the junction fails to match germline, which may point to a read error. V and J are TRBV19 and TRBJ2-5, with a possible D match to TRBD2 (6 bases). This CDR3 has 14 amino acids. The germline V gene has CDR1 LNHDA and CDR2 SQIVND (reference sequence). As DNA, the CDR3 is TGTGCCAGTAGTACGGGAGTAAACCAGGAGACCCAGTACTTC. Its protein is CASSTGVNQETQYF. The full variable domain, in which reference TRBV19 and TRBJ2-5 provide the parts outside the CDR3, is DGGITQSPKYLFRKEGQNVTLSCEQNLNHDAMYWYRQDPGQGLRLIYYSQIVNDFQKGDIAEGYSVSREKKESFPLTVTSAQKNPTAFYLCASSTGVNQETQYFGPGTRLLVL.

The rearrangement uses TRBV23-1 and TRBJ2-5; 8 positions agree with TRBD1. TRBV23-1 is known as an ORF, though its function is uncertain. The CDR3 spans 14 residues. The ends lost 8 bases at V and 5 bases at J; junction bases unmatched: 10. The CDR3 coding sequence is TGCGCCAGCTCCCAGCGGACAGGGTGGGAGACCCAGTACTTC. Amino acids: CASSQRTGWETQYF.

The V call is TRBV11-1, the J call TRBJ2-3; D unclear. The CDR3 runs to 12 residues. CDR1 SGHAT and CDR2 FQDESV come from the germline V gene (reference sequence). Trimming removed 4 bases from V and 5 bases from J, with 7 bases in between. The CDR3 nucleotides read TGTGCCAGCAGCTCCCTACGAGATACGCAGTATTTT. It codes for CASSSLRDTQYF. Supplemented by reference TRBV11-1 and TRBJ2-3, the full variable domain reads EAEVAQSPRYKITEKSQAVAFWCDPISGHATLYWYRQILGQGPELLVQFQDESVVDDSQLPKDRFSAERLKGVDSTLKIQPAELGDSAMYLCASSSLRDTQYFGPGTRLTVL.

This chain joins TRBV5-5 and TRBJ1-5; 7 bases line up with TRBD1. From germline, CDR1 is SGHKS and CDR2 YYEKEE (reference sequence). There are 14 residues in the CDR3. Trimming removed 5 bases from V and 4 bases from J; junction bases left unmatched: 6. The CDR3 sequence is CASSPDRVNQPQHF. The DNA for the CDR3 is TGTGCCAGCAGTCCCGACAGGGTTAATCAGCCCCAGCATTTT. The complete variable domain, with remaining parts taken from reference TRBV5-5 and TRBJ1-5, reads DAGVTQSPTHLIKTRGQQVTLRCSPISGHKSVSWYQQVLGQGPQFIFQYYEKEERGRGNFPDRFSARQFPNYSSELNVNALLLGDSALYLCASSPDRVNQPQHFGDGTRLSIL.

DNA for the CDR3: TGTGCCAGCAGCAGACTAGCGGGAGGGGTAGAGACCCAGTACTTC. Residues: CASSRLAGGVETQYF. This chain links TRBV6-2 or TRBV6-3 with TRBJ2-5; 14 bases agree with TRBD2. Trimming cost V 6 bases and J 4 bases; bases outside gene matches: 4. The germline CDR1 and CDR2 sequences are MNHEY and SVGEGT. CDR3 size: 15 residues.

The chain links TRBV25-1 to TRBJ2-1; D may be TRBD1 (5 bases). Germline V CDR1 and CDR2: MGHDK, SYGVNS. V dropped 1 base and J dropped 7 bases, with 17 bases sitting between them. The CDR3 is 16 amino acids. DNA of the CDR3: TGTGCCAGCAGTGAATCGGGCGCAGGGAATTTTAATGAGCAGTTCTTC. Amino acids: CASSESGAGNFNEQFF.

The chain uses TRBV5-4 and TRBJ2-7; maybe TRBD2 (6 bases). This CDR3 has 13 amino acids. Between the trimmed V and J ends, which lost 1 base and 3 bases, there was a span of 8 bases. Germline values: CDR1 SGHNT, CDR2 YYREEE (reference sequence). The chain's CDR3 is CASSLQGGYEQYF. The CDR3 region has the DNA TGTGCCAGCAGCTTGCAGGGAGGCTACGAGCAGTACTTC.

This chain connects TRBV10-2 to TRBJ2-1; D possibly corresponds to TRBD2 (5 bases). Germline V lookup: CDR1 WSHSY, CDR2 SAAADI. The ends were cut back, 9 bases at V and 2 bases at J, with 8 bases in the middle. The CDR3 loop spans 12 amino acids. CDR3 sequence: CASSGAYNEQFF. The CDR3 DNA follows: TGCGCCAGTTCCGGGGCCTACAATGAGCAGTTCTTC.

CDR3 amino acids: CASRVGGSYEQYF. The CDR3 DNA is TGCGCCAGCAGAGTGGGGGGCTCCTACGAGCAGTACTTC. This chain connects TRBV5-1 to TRBJ2-7, with TRBD2 as a possible D gene (6 bases). Deletions cut 5 bases from V and 0 bases from J, with 9 bases between. CDR3 length: 13 residues. Germline CDR1 and CDR2: SGHRS and YFSETQ. The full variable domain, in which reference TRBV5-1 and TRBJ2-7 provide the parts outside the CDR3, is KAGVTQTPRYLIKTRGQQVTLSCSPISGHRSVSWYQQTPGQGLQFLFEYFSETQRNKGNFPGRFSGRQFSNSRSEMNVSTLELGDSALYLCASRVGGSYEQYFGPGTRLTVT.

The rearrangement joins TRBV19 to TRBJ2-5; 10 bases map to TRBD1. Unmatched junction bases numbered 5, after V lost 11 bases and J lost 5 bases. CDR3 length: 12 residues. Germline V CDR1 and CDR2: LNHDA, SQIVND (reference sequence). The CDR3 region has the DNA TGTGCCTCTGGGGACAGGGGTGAGACCCAGTACTTC. Translated, it gives CASGDRGETQYF.

The genes are TRBV3-1 (or the pseudogene TRBV3-2) and TRBJ2-3; the D gene is possibly TRBD2 (6 bases). V lost 5 bases, J lost 3 bases, and 9 bases lay in between. The CDR3 consists of 13 residues. The V gene's germline CDR1 is LGHDT and CDR2 YNNKEL (reference sequence). The CDR3 here is CASSWEVTDTQYF. Here the CDR3 DNA reads TGTGCCAGCAGCTGGGAGGTTACAGATACGCAGTATTTT.

V usage is TRBV30 and J usage is TRBJ2-7, with 7 bases fitting TRBD1. V was pared by 3 bases and J by 2 bases, with 4 bases of the junction left unmatched. This CDR3 comprises 13 residues. Germline CDR1 reads GTSNPN; CDR2 reads SVGIG (reference sequence). The CDR3 nucleotides read TGTGCCTGGAGACCACAGGGGACCTACGAGCAGTACTTC. It is translated as CAWRPQGTYEQYF. The whole variable domain, remainder taken from reference TRBV30 and TRBJ2-7, is SQTIHQWPATLVQPVGSPLSLECTVEGTSNPNLYWYRQAAGRGLQLLFYSVGIGQISSEVPQNLSASRPQDRQFILSSKKLLLSDSGFYLCAWRPQGTYEQYFGPGTRLTVT.

This chain joins TRBV5-4 and TRBJ1-2, with D perhaps matching TRBD1 (6 bases). This CDR3 is 16 amino acids long. From germline, CDR1 is SGHNT and CDR2 YYREEE (reference sequence). The V end lost 3 bases, the J end lost 0 bases, and 15 bases lay between the germline ends. The CDR3 DNA reads as TGTGCCAGCAGCTCCGGGCACGGGACACCTAACTATGGCTACACCTTC. Protein: CASSSGHGTPNYGYTF.